This entry is about one T cell receptor beta chain. Its cognate antigen is unknown. The data belong to a study of blood T cells in healthy people across ages. Overall study results and limits: Older age coincided with a roughly linear decline in TCR beta diversity per million T cells.

Each sample yielded at least 7 million isolated PBMCs. There were at least 5 micrograms of total RNA extracted from every sample. Sample-barcoded 5' priming and a J-beta primer mix drove a second PCR of roughly 6 to 12 cycles. A template-switch adaptor containing 12 random nucleotides labeled each cDNA molecule. MiXCR, run by TCRdb on the 5' RACE reads, gives a single entry per CDR3 protein. Altogether about 1,500,000 distinct CDR3 sequences are present, approximately 28% being singletons, with the ten largest covering about 8%. This CDR3 spans 14 amino acids. V gave up 0 bases and J gave up 0 bases, with 3 bases separating them. CDR1 and CDR2 (germline): MNHNY, SVGAGI (reference sequence).

The sequenced sample consisted of blood. This sequence was found in a woman aged 25-40 years in good health. The rearrangement uses TRBV6-6 and TRBJ2-4; D remains ambiguous. In DNA form, the CDR3 reads TGTGCCAGCAGTTACTCCCTAGCCAAAAACATTCAGTACTTC. This encodes CASSYSLAKNIQYF.